This T cell receptor beta chain stems from a study of blood T cell repertoires in COVID-19. Study-wide context: Specimens from acute and convalescent COVID-19 originated in the United States, Italy and Spain. Sources were T cells, B-cell-depleted T cells, or PBMCs; the material itself was cDNA or gDNA.

In the original analysis: Reference gene primer amplification yielded estimated nucleated cell counts. Libraries were prepared by immunoSEQ multiplex PCR; TCRdb keeps only in-frame clonotypes and omits some of them. Clone size and V and J calls were adopted from that table, with D and trimming inferred from the DNA. The sample includes 200,000 to 250,000 clones, about nine tenths of them seen just once. The CDR3 runs to 13 residues. Germline V gene sequence: CDR1 SGHTS, CDR2 YDEGEE. V was cut by 4 bases and J by 4 bases, with 11 bases left in between. This TCR came from a man in his fifties or sixties who had recovered from COVID-19. This chain links TRBV5-8 with TRBJ1-2, with D perhaps TRBD1 (6 bases). The source material was peripheral blood. The CDR3: CASSHRATYGYTF. The CDR3 DNA sequence: TGTGCCAGCAGCCACAGGGCTACCTATGGCTACACCTTC.